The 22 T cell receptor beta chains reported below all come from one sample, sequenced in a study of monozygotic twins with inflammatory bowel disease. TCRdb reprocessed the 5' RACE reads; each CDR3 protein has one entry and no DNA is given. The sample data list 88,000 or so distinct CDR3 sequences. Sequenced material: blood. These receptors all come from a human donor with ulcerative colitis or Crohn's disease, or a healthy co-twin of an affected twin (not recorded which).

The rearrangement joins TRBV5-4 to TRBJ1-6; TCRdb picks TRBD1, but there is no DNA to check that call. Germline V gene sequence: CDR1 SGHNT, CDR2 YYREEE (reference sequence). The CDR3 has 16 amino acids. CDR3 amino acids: CASSAARGKGPSPLHF.

CDR3 region: CASSLSDRGAYEQYF. This chain links TRBV5-1 with TRBJ2-7. This CDR3 has 15 residues. Germline lookup yields CDR1 SGHRS and CDR2 YFSETQ.

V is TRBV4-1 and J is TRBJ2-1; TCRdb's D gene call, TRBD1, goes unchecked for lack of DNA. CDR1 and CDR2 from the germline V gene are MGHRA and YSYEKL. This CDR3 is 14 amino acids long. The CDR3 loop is CASSQVDRYNEQFF.

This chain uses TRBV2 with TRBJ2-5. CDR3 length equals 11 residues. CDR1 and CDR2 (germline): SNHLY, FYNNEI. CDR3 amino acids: CASSERKTQYF. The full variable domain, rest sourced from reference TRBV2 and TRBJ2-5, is EPEVTQTPSHQVTQMGQEVILRCVPISNHLYFYWYRQILGQKVEFLVSFYNNEISEKSEIFDDQFSVERPDGSNFTLKIRSTKLEDSAMYFCASSERKTQYFGPGTRLLVL.

CDR3 region: CASSLRAQSGEQYF. The genes are TRBV12-3 or TRBV12-4 and TRBJ2-7. The CDR3 extends over 14 amino acids.

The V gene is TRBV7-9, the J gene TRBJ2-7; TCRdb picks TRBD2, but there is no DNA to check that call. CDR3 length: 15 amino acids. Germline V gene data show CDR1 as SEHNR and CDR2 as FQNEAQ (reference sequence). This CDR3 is CASSRTDRDLDEQYF. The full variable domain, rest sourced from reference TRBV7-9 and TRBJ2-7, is DTGVSQNPRHKITKRGQNVTFRCDPISEHNRLYWYRQTLGQGPEFLTYFQNEAQLEKSRLLSDRFSAERPKGSFSTLEIQRTEQGDSAMYLCASSRTDRDLDEQYFGPGTRLTVT.

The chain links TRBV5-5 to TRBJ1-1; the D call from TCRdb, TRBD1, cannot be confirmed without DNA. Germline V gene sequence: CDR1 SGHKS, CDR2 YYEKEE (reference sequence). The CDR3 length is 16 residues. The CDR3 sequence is CASSFSPSGMNTEAFF.

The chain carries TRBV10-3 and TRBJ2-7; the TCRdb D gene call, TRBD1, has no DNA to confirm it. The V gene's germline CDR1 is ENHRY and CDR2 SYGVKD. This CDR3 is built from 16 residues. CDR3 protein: CAISETGAPRFEEQYF.

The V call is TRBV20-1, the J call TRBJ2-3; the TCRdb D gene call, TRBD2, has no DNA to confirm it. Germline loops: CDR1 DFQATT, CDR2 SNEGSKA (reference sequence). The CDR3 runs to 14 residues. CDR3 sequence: CSARWASGVDTQYF.

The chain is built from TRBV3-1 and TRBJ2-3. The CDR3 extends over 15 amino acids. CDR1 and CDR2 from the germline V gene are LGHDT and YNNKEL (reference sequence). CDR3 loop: CASSPTWGSTDTQYF.

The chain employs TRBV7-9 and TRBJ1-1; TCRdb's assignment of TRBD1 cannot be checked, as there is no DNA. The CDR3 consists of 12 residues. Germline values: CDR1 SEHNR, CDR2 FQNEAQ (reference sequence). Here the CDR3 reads CASADRNTEAFF.

The CDR3 loop is CASRLPGQGADTQYF. V gene TRBV6-1 combines with J gene TRBJ2-3; absent DNA, TCRdb's TRBD1 call cannot be checked. CDR3 length: 15 residues. Germline V lookup: CDR1 MNHNS, CDR2 SASEGT.

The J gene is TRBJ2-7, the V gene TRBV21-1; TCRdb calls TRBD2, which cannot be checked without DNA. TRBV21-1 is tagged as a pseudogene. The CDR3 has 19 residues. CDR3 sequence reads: CASTKRFVTSGNTIYEQYF.

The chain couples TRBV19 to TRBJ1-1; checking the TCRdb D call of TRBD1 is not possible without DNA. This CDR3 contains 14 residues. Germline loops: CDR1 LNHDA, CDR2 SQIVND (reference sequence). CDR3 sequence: CASTRTGSGAEAFF.

This CDR3 reads CASSLGRALEAFF. The chain employs TRBV12-3 or TRBV12-4 and TRBJ1-1. The length of the CDR3 is 13 residues.

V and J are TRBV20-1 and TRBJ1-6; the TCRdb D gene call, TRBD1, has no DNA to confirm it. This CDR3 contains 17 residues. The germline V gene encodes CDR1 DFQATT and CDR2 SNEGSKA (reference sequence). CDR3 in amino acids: CSAPPMSRSTYNSPLHF.

The chain's CDR3 is CSARPQGELGGANVLTF. The chain has TRBV20-1 and TRBJ2-6; with no DNA, the TCRdb D assignment of TRBD1 cannot be verified. The CDR3 runs to 17 residues. Germline CDR1 DFQATT, CDR2 SNEGSKA (reference sequence).

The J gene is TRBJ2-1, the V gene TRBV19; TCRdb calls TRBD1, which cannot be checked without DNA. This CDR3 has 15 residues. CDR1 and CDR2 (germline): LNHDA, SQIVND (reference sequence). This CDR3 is CASEDGTGVPNEQFF.

The CDR3 spells CSAPPGAALDEQFF. This chain connects TRBV20-1 to TRBJ2-1; no DNA is available, so the TRBD1 call from TCRdb remains unchecked. Germline V gene lookup returns CDR1 DFQATT and CDR2 SNEGSKA (reference sequence). The CDR3 totals 14 residues.

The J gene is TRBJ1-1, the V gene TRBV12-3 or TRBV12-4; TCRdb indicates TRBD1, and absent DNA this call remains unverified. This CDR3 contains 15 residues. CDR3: CASSFMGEGKAEAFF.

This chain's CDR3 is CASSQVGQPQHF. The genes are TRBV4-1 and TRBJ1-5. Germline V CDR1 and CDR2: MGHRA, YSYEKL. This CDR3 contains 12 residues.

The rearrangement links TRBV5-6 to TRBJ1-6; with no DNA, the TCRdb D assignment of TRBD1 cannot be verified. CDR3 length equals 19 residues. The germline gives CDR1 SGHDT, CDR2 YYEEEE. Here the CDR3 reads CASSLGKGPGSSYNSPLHF.